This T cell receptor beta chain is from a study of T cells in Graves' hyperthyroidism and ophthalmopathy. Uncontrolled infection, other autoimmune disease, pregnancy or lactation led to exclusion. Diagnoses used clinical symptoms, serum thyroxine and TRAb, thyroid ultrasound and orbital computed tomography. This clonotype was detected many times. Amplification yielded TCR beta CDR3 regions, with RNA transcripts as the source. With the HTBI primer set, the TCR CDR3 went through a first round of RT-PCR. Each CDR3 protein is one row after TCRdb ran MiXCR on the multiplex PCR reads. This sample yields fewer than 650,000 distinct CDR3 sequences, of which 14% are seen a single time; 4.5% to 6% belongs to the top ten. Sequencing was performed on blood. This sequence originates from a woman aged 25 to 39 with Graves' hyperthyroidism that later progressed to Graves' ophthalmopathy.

CDR3 region: CSARDGNIGNEKLFF. The CDR3 DNA reads TGCAGTGCTAGAGATGGCAACATCGGCAATGAAAAACTGTTTTTT. The chain combines TRBV20-1 with TRBJ1-4; D is unresolved. The CDR3 contains 15 residues. In germline, CDR1 is DFQATT, CDR2 SNEGSKA (reference sequence). V lost 0 bases to trimming and J lost 5 bases, with 13 bases between them.